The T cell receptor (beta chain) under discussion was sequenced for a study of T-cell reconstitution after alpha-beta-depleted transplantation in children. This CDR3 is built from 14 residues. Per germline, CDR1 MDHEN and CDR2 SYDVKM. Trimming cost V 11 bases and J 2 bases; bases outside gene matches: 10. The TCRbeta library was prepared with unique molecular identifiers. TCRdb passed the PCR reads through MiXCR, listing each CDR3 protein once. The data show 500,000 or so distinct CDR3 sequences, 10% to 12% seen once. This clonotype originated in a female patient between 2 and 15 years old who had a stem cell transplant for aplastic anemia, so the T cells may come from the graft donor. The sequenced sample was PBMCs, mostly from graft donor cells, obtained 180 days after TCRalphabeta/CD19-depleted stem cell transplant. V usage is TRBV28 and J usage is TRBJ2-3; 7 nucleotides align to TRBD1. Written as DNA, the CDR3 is TGTGCCGTCAGACAGGGTGCCCCCACAGATACGCAGTATTTT. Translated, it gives CAVRQGAPTDTQYF.